This is a list of T cell receptor beta chains from one sample in a study of graft-versus-host responses after intestinal transplantation. Profiled with immunoSEQ multiplex PCR; TCRdb holds only in-frame clones, not every one. The repertoire holds tens of thousands of clones, with about 92% as singletons. Antigens for these TCRs are unknown. The specimen comprised unstimulated CD8+ T cells sorted from spleen or lymph node cells, sampled before intestinal transplant. The receptors here all came from a human donor who received an intestinal transplant. Both conserved end residues are part of each CDR3.

CDR3 protein,V gene
CASSWGVHTGELFF,TRBV7-9
CASSLGLQGGTGRTQYF,TRBV13
CASGGGGGYEQYF,TRBV10-2
CASSQESGSTDTQYF,TRBV4-1
CASSIVSGGALGTEAFF,TRBV19
CASSIMAGGESNQPQHF,TRBV19
CASSFGWQGTEAFF,TRBV5-6
CASGVGNSPLHF,TRBV19
CASSLIGGHTQYF,TRBV7-9
CASSLVGGSWTEAFF,TRBV13
CASSLIDGLGGGYGYTF,TRBV5-1
CASSLAGGGQLTYNEQFF,TRBV5-1
CASSSQGRLGEKLFF,TRBV9
CASSQGLAGVHNEQFF,TRBV4-2
CASSPTGNLDEQYF,TRBV5-1
CASRHGLEVNTEAFF,TRBV19
CATQGAGQPQHF,TRBV2
CASSLLAGAPTDTQYF,TRBV27
CASSIETDTEAFF,TRBV19
CASSFSGTGELFF,TRBV27
CASSLGQGGMTEAFF,TRBV5-6
CAISDPDRGAFF,TRBV10-3
CASSPSGVAKNIQYF,TRBV27
CASSFRTGGVDGYTF,TRBV7-7
CASSPGQGANYGYTF,TRBV7-3
CASSEALRLSGNTIYF,TRBV6-1
CSGLIAGAPDTQYF,TRBV29-1
CASSETGTSYETQYF,TRBV2
CASSPEGGLGQEQYF,TRBV5-4
CSVRTGLYTEAFF,TRBV29-1
CASSLVAGGPYEQYF,TRBV7-2
CASSLDPAGNYEQYF,TRBV5-6
CASSIWAGNTEAFF,TRBV19
CASSQDLRGTEAFF,TRBV4-1
CASSLFRRGPEQPNSPLHF,TRBV5-6
CASSEALSHLGYEQYF,TRBV6-1
CASSENPGQPYEQYF,TRBV5-6